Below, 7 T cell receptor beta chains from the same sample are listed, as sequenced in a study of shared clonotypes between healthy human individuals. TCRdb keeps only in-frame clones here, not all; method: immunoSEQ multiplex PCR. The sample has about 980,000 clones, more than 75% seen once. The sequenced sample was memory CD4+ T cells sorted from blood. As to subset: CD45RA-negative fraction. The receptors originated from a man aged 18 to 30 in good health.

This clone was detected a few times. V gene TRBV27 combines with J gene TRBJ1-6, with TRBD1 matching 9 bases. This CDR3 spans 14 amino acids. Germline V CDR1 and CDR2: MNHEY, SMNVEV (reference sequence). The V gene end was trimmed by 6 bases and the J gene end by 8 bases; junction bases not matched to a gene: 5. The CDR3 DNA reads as TGTGCCAGCAGGCGGGACAGGGTTGATTCACCCCTCCACTTT. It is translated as CASRRDRVDSPLHF.

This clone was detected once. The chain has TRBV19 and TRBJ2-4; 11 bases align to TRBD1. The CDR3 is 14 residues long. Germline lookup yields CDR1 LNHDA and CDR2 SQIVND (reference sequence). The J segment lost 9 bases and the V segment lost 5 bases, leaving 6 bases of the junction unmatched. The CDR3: CASSDRDRGSIQYF. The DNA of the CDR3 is TGTGCCAGTAGTGACCGGGACAGGGGGAGCATTCAGTACTTC. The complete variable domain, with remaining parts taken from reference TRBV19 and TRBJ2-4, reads DGGITQSPKYLFRKEGQNVTLSCEQNLNHDAMYWYRQDPGQGLRLIYYSQIVNDFQKGDIAEGYSVSREKKESFPLTVTSAQKNPTAFYLCASSDRDRGSIQYFGAGTRLSVL.

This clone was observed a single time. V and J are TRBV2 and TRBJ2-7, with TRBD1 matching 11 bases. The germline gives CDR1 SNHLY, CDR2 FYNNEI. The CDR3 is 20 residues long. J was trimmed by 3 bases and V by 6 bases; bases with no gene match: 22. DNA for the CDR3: TGTGCCAGCAGGAACGGACCGGGACAGGGGGTCCTACGAGGCATCTACGAGCAGTACTTC. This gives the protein CASRNGPGQGVLRGIYEQYF. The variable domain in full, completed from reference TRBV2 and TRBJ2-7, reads EPEVTQTPSHQVTQMGQEVILRCVPISNHLYFYWYRQILGQKVEFLVSFYNNEISEKSEIFDDQFSVERPDGSNFTLKIRSTKLEDSAMYFCASRNGPGQGVLRGIYEQYFGPGTRLTVT.

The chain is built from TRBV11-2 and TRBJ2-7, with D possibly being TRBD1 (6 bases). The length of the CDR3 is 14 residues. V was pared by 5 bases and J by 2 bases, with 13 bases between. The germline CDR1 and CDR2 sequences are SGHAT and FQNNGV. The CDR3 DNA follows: TGTGCCAGCAGCCTACAAGCAGGGGCCTACGAGCAGTACTTC. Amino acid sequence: CASSLQAGAYEQYF. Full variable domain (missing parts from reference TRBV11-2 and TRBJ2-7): EAGVAQSPRYKIIEKRQSVAFWCNPISGHATLYWYQQILGQGPKLLIQFQNNGVVDDSQLPKDRFSAERLKGVDSTLKIQPAKLEDSAVYLCASSLQAGAYEQYFGPGTRLTVT.

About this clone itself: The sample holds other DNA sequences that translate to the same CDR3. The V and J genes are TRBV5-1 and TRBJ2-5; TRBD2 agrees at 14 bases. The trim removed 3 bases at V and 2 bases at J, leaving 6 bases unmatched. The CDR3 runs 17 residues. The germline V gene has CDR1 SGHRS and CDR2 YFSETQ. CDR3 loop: CASSSGLAGGPQETQYF. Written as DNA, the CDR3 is TGCGCCAGCAGCTCCGGACTAGCGGGGGGCCCGCAAGAGACCCAGTACTTC.

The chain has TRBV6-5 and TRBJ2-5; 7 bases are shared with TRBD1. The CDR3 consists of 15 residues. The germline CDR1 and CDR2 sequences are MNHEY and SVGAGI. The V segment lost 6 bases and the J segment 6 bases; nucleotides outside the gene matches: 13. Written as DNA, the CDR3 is TGTGCCAGCAGAGAGGGACAGCAAAGGGTGAAGACCCAGTACTTC. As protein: CASREGQQRVKTQYF.

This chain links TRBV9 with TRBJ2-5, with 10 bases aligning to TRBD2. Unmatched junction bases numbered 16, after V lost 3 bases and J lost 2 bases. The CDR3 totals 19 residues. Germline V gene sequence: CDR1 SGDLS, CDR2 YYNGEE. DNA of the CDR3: TGTGCCAGCAGCGCATCAATCGCCGAAGCGGGGGGGCGGCAAGAGACCCAGTACTTC. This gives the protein CASSASIAEAGGRQETQYF.